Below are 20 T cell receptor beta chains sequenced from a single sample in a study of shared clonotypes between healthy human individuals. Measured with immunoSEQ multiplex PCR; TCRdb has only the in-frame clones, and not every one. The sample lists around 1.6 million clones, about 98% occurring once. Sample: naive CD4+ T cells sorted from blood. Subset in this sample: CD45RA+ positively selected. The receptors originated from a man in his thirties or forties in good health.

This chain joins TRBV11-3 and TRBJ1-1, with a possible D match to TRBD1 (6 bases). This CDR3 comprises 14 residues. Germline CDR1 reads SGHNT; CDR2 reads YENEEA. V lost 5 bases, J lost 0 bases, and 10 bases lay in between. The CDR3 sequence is CASSPRGLNTEAFF. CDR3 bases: TGTGCCAGCAGCCCCAGGGGTTTGAACACTGAAGCTTTCTTT.

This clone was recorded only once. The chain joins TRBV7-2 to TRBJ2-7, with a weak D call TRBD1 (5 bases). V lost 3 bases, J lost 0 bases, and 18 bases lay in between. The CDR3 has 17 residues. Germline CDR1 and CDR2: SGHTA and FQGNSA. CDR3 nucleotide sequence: TGTGCCAGCAGCTTTGGACATCATTACCCTCCCTCCTACGAGCAGTACTTC. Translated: CASSFGHHYPPSYEQYF.

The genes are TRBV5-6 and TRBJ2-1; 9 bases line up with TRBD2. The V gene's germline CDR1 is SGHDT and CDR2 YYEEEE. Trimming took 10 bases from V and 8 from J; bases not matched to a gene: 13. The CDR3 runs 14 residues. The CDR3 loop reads CAGGLAGVVDEQFF. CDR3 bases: TGTGCCGGGGGATTAGCGGGAGTAGTCGATGAGCAGTTCTTC.

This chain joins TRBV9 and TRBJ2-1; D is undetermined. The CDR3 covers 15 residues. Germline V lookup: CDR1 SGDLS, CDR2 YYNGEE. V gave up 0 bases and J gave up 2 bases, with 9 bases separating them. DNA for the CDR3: TGTGCCAGCAGCGTAGTTCCGGAGACCTACAATGAGCAGTTCTTC. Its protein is CASSVVPETYNEQFF. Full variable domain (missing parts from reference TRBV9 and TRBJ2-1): DSGVTQTPKHLITATGQRVTLRCSPRSGDLSVYWYQQSLDQGLQFLIQYYNGEERAKGNILERFSAQQFPDLHSELNLSSLELGDSALYFCASSVVPETYNEQFFGPGTRLTVL.

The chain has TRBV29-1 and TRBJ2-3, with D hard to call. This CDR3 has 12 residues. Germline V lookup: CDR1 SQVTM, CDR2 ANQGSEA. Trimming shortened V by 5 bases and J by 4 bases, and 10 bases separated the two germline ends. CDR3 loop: CSVHMGADTQYF. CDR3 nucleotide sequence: TGCAGCGTTCACATGGGCGCAGATACGCAGTATTTT.

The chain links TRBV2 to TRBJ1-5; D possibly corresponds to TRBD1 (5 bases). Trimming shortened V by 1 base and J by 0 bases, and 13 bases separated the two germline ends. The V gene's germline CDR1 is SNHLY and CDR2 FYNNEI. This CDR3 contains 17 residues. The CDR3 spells CASSEVTGVVSNQPQHF. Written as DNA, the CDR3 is TGTGCCAGCAGTGAAGTGACGGGGGTAGTTAGCAATCAGCCCCAGCATTTT.

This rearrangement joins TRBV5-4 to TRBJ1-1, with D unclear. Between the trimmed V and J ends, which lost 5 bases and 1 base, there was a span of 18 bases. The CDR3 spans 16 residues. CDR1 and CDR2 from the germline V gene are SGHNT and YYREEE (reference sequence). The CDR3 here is CASSRGSGEGNTEAFF. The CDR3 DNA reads TGTGCCAGCAGTCGGGGTTCCGGGGAGGGGAACACTGAAGCTTTCTTT. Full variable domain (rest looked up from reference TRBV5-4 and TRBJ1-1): ETGVTQSPTHLIKTRGQQVTLRCSSQSGHNTVSWYQQALGQGPQFIFQYYREEENGRGNFPPRFSGLQFPNYSSELNVNALELDDSALYLCASSRGSGEGNTEAFFGQGTRLTVV.

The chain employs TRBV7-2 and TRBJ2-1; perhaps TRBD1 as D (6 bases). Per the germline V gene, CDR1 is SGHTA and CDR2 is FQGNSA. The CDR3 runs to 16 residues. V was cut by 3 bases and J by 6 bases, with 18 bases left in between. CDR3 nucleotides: TGTGCCAGCAGCTTCCCTCAGGGGTCCTCCATCAATGAGCAGTTCTTC. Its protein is CASSFPQGSSINEQFF. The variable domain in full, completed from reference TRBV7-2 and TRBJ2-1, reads GAGVSQSPSNKVTEKGKDVELRCDPISGHTALYWYRQSLGQGLEFLIYFQGNSAPDKSGLPSDRFSAERTGGSVSTLTIQRTQQEDSAVYLCASSFPQGSSINEQFFGPGTRLTVL.

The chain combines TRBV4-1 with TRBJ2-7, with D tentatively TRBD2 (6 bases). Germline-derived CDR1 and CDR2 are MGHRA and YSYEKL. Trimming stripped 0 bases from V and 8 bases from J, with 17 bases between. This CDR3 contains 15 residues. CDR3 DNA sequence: TGCGCCAGCAGCCAAGAAGGTGGGAGGTCTGCGAAGCAGTACTTC. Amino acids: CASSQEGGRSAKQYF.

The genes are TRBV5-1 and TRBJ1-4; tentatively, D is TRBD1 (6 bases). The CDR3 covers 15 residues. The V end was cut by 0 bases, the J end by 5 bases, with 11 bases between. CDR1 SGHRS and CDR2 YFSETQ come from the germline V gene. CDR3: CASSLVGGRNEKLFF. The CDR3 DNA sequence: TGCGCCAGCAGCTTGGTTGGGGGCAGGAATGAAAAACTGTTTTTT.

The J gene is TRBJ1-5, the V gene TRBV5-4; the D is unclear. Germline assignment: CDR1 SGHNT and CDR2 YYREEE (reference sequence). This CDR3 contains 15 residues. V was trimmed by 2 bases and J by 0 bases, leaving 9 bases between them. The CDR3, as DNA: TGTGCCAGCAGCTTAAGGGAAAATAGCAATCAGCCCCAGCATTTT. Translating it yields CASSLRENSNQPQHF.

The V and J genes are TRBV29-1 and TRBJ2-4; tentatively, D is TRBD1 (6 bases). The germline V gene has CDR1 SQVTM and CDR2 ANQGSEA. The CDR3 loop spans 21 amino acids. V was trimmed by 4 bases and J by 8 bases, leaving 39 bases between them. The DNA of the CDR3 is TGCAGCGTTGTCCCGGTTGGAAACCTTACAAAGTTTCTGGACAGAGGCGACATTCAGTACTTC. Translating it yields CSVVPVGNLTKFLDRGDIQYF.

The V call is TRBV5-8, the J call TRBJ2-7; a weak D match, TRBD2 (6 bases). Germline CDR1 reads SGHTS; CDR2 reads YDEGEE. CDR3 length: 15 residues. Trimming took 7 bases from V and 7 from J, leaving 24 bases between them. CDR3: CASFLSIGGAGEQYF. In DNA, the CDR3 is TGTGCCAGCTTTCTATCGATTGGAGGGGCCGGGGAGCAGTACTTC.

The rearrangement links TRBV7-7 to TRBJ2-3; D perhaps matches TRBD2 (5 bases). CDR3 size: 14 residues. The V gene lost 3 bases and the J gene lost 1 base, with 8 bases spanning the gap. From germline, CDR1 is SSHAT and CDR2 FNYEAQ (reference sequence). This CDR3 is CASSLDFRTDTQYF. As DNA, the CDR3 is TGTGCCAGCAGCTTGGACTTTCGCACAGATACGCAGTATTTT. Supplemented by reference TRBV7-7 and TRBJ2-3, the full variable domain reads GAGVSQSPRYKVTKRGQDVTLRCDPISSHATLYWYQQALGQGPEFLTYFNYEAQPDKSGLPSDRFSAERPEGSISTLTIQRTEQRDSAMYRCASSLDFRTDTQYFGPGTRLTVL.

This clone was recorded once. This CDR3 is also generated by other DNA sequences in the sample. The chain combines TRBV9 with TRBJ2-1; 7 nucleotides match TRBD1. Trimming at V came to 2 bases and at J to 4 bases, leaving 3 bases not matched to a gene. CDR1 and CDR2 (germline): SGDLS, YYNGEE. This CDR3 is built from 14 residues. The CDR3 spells CASSVTGQYNEQFF. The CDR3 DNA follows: TGTGCCAGCAGCGTCACGGGACAGTACAATGAGCAGTTCTTC.

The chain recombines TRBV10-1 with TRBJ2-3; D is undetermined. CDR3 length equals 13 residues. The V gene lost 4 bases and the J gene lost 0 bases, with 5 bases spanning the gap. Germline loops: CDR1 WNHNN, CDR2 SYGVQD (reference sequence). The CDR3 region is CASSGSSTDTQYF. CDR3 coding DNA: TGCGCCAGCAGTGGTTCTAGCACAGATACGCAGTATTTT.

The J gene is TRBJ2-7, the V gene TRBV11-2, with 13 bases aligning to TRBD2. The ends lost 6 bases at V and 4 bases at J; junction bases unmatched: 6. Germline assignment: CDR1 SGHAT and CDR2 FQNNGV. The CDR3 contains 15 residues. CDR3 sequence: CASSYGLAGVYEQYF. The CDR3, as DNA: TGTGCCAGCAGTTACGGACTAGCGGGGGTTTACGAGCAGTACTTC.

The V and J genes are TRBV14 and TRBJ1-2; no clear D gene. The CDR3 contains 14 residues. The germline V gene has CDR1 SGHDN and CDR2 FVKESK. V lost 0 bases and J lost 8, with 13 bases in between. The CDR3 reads CASSQELGRRGYTF. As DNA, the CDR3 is TGTGCCAGCAGCCAAGAGTTAGGGAGGCGAGGCTACACCTTC.

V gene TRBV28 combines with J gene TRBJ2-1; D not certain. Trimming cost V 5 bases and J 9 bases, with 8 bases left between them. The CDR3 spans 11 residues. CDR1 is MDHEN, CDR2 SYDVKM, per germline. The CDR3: CASSIIGEQFF. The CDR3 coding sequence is TGTGCCAGCAGTATAATAGGTGAGCAGTTCTTC. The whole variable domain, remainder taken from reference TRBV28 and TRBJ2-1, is DVKVTQSSRYLVKRTGEKVFLECVQDMDHENMFWYRQDPGLGLRLIYFSYDVKMKEKGDIPEGYSVSREKKERFSLILESASTNQTSMYLCASSIIGEQFFGPGTRLTVL.

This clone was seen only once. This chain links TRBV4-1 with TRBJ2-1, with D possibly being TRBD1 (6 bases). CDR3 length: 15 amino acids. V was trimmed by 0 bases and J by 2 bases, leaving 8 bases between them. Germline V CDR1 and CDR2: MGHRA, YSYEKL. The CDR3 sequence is CASSQDAGAYNEQFF. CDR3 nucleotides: TGCGCCAGCAGCCAAGATGCAGGGGCCTACAATGAGCAGTTCTTC.